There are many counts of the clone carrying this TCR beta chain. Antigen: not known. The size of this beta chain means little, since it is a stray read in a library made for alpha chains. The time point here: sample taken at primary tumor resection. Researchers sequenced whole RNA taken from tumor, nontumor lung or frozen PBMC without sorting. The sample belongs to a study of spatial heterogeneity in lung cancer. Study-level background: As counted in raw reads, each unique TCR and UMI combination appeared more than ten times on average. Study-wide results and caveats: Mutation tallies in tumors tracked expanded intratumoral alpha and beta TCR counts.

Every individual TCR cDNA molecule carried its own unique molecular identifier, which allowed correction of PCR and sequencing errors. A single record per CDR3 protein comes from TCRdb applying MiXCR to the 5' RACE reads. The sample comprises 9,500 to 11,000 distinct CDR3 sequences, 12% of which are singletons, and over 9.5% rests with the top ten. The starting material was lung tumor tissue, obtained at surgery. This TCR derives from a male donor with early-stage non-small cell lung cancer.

In DNA, the CDR3 is TGCGCCAGCCGGTGGTCCAGGGGTGCCCCCACAGATACGCAGTATTTT. Encoded protein: CASRWSRGAPTDTQYF. The V and J genes are TRBV5-1 and TRBJ2-3; TRBD1 is a possible D gene (6 bases). The length of the CDR3 is 16 residues. V lost 7 bases and J 2 bases, leaving 20 bases between the germline ends. Germline CDR1 is SGHRS and CDR2 is YFSETQ.